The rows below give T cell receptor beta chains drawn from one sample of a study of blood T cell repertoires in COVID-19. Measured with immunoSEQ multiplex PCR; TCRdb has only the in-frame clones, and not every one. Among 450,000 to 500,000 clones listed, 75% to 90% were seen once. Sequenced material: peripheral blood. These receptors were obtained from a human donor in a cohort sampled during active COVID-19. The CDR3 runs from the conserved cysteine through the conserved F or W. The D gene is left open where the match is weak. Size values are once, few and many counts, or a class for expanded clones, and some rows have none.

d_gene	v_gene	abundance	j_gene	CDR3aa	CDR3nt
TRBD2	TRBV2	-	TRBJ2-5	CASGALAETQYF	TGTGCCAGCGGTGCACTAGCGGAGACCCAGTACTTC
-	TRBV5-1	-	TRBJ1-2	CASSPPRGGGDGYTF	TGCGCCAGCAGCCCTCCAAGGGGCGGTGGGGATGGCTACACCTTC
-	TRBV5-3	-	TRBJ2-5	CARSLGGLATQYF	TGTGCCAGAAGCTTGGGCGGCTTGGCGACCCAGTACTTC
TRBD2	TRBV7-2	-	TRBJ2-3	CASSTGTSGSSQYF	TGTGCCAGCAGCACCGGGACTAGCGGGAGTTCGCAGTATTTT
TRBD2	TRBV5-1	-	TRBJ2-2	CASSLSSGRTGELFF	TGCGCCAGCAGCTTATCTAGCGGGAGAACCGGGGAGCTGTTTTTT
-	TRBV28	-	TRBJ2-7	CASTPTGSPYEQYF	TGTGCCAGCACACCTACAGGGTCCCCTTACGAGCAGTACTTC
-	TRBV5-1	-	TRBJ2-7	CASSSLPSYEQYF	TGCGCCAGCAGCTCCCTCCCTTCCTACGAGCAGTACTTC
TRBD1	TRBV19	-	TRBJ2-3	CASNQGATIDTQYF	TGTGCCAGTAATCAGGGGGCTACGATAGATACGCAGTATTTT
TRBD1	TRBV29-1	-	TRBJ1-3	CSVRQGASSGNTIYF	TGCAGCGTCCGACAGGGGGCGAGCTCTGGAAACACCATATATTTT
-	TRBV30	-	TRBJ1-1	CAWARQENTEAFF	TGTGCCTGGGCTAGACAGGAAAACACTGAAGCTTTCTTT
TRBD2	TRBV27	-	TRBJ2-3	CASSLMVASGSTDTQYF	TGTGCCAGCAGTTTAATGGTGGCTAGCGGGAGCACAGATACGCAGTATTTT
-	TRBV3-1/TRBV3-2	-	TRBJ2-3	CASSLSGAASTDTQYF	TGTGCCAGCAGCCTAAGCGGTGCTGCTAGCACAGATACGCAGTATTTT
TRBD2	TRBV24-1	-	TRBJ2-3	CATSDSGLAGRVTDTQYF	TGTGCCACCAGTGACTCGGGACTAGCGGGGCGGGTGACAGATACGCAGTATTTT
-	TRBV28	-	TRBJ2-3	CASSSYGDTQYF	TGTGCCAGCAGTTCCTATGGAGATACGCAGTATTTT
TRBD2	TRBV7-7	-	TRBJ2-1	CASSLGGGRATEQFF	TGTGCTAGCAGCTTAGGTGGCGGGAGGGCCACTGAGCAGTTCTTC
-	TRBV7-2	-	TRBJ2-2	CASLRERRTGELFF	TGTGCCAGCCTCCGGGAGAGGCGAACCGGGGAGCTGTTTTTT
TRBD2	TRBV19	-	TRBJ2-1	CASSITFGTSGSYNEQFF	TGTGCCAGTAGTATAACCTTCGGGACTAGCGGGAGCTACAATGAGCAGTTCTTC
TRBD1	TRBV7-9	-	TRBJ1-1	CASSRQGLTEAFF	TGTGCCAGCAGCAGACAGGGATTAACTGAAGCTTTCTTT
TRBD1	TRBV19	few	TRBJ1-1	CASRTGQIPFRAFF	TGTGCCAGTAGGACGGGACAGATACCTTTCCGAGCTTTCTTT
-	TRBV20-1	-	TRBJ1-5	CSASTAKSGNQPQHF	TGCAGTGCTAGTACAGCCAAATCCGGCAATCAGCCCCAGCATTTT
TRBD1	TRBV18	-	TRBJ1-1	CASSPQGTGGTGTEAFF	TGTGCCAGCTCACCACAAGGGACAGGGGGCACGGGCACTGAAGCTTTCTTT
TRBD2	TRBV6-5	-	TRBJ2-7	CASSYEGLAGGGGLYF	TGTGCCAGCAGTTACGAGGGACTAGCGGGAGGAGGCGGGTTGTACTTC
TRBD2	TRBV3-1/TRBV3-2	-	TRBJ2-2	CASSQDVLAGALNTGELFF	TGTGCCAGCAGCCAAGATGTACTAGCGGGAGCCCTTAACACCGGGGAGCTGTTTTTT
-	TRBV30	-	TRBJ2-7	CAWSTGSTHEQYF	TGTGCCTGGAGTACGGGGTCAACCCACGAGCAGTACTTC
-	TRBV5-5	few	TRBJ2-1	CASSLLGDNEQFF	TGTGCCAGCAGCTTGTTGGGAGACAATGAGCAGTTCTTC
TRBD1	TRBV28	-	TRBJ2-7	CASSLLEQGDEQYF	TGTGCCAGCAGTTTACTGGAACAGGGGGACGAGCAGTACTTC
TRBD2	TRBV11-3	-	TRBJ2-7	CASSRTRNSYEQYF	TGTGCCAGCAGCCGGACTAGGAATAGCTACGAGCAGTACTTC
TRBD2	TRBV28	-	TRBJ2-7	CASIAGWERLAGGRYEQYF	TGTGCCAGCATTGCGGGATGGGAGAGACTAGCGGGAGGGCGGTACGAGCAGTACTTC
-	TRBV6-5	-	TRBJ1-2	CASSYSDRTYGYTF	TGTGCCAGCAGTTACTCCGACAGGACTTATGGCTACACCTTC
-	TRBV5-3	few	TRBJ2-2	CARTVTVPVGSSGELFF	TGTGCCAGAACAGTGACGGTGCCCGTGGGCTCCAGCGGGGAGCTGTTTTTT
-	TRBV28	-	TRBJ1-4	CASSSQGTNEKLFF	TGTGCCAGCAGTTCTCAGGGAACTAATGAAAAACTGTTTTTT
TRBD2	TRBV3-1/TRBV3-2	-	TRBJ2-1	CASRTSGRAGDEQFF	TGTGCCAGCCGGACTAGCGGGAGGGCGGGCGATGAGCAGTTCTTC
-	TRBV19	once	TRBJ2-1	CASSGTPYNEQFF	TGTGCCAGTTCTGGGACTCCCTACAATGAGCAGTTCTTC
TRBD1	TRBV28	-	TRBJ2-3	CASSSTTGAVDTQYF	TGTGCCAGCAGTTCTACGACAGGGGCGGTAGATACGCAGTATTTT
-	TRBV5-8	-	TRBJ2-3	CASSLRWGGDTQYF	TGTGCCAGCAGCCTTAGATGGGGGGGCGATACGCAGTATTTT
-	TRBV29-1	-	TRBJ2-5	CSVEGQWAKETQYF	TGCAGCGTTGAAGGACAGTGGGCCAAAGAGACCCAGTACTTC
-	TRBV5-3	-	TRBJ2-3	CARSLCGHLTDTQYF	TGTGCCAGAAGCTTGTGCGGGCATCTCACAGATACGCAGTATTTT
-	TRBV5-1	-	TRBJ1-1	CASSLEGGRAFF	TGCGCCAGCAGCTTGGAAGGAGGGAGGGCTTTCTTT
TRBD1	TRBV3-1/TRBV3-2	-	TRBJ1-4	CASSLYSGQPNEKLFF	TGTGCCAGCAGCTTATATTCGGGACAGCCTAATGAAAAACTGTTTTTT
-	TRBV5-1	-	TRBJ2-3	CASSGAPGPLGSTDTQYF	TGCGCCAGCAGCGGGGCTCCCGGGCCCTTGGGGAGCACAGATACGCAGTATTTT
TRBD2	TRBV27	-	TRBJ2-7	CASSLSGSAGAYEQYF	TGTGCCAGCAGTTTATCCGGGAGCGCGGGGGCCTACGAGCAGTACTTC
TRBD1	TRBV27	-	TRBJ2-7	CASSLDRAGISYEQYF	TGTGCCAGCAGTTTGGACAGGGCGGGAATTTCCTACGAGCAGTACTTC
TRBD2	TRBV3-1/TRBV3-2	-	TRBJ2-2	CASSPLAGEGGELFF	TGTGCCAGCAGCCCTTTAGCGGGAGAGGGTGGGGAGCTGTTTTTT
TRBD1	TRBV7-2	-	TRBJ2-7	CASGWGQGNEQYF	TGTGCCAGCGGTTGGGGACAGGGGAACGAGCAGTACTTC
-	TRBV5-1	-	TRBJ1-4	CASSLVARGPATNEKLFF	TGCGCCAGCAGCTTGGTAGCGCGGGGCCCTGCAACTAATGAAAAACTGTTTTTT
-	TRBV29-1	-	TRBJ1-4	CSALSLTNEKLFF	TGCAGCGCCCTCAGTTTAACTAATGAAAAACTGTTTTTT
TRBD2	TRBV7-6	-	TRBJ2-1	CASSILAGEGNEQFF	TGTGCCAGCAGCATACTAGCGGGAGAGGGTAATGAGCAGTTCTTC
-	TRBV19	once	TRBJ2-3	CASAPQGSTDTQYF	TGTGCCTCCGCTCCCCAGGGGAGCACAGATACGCAGTATTTT
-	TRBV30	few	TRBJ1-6	CAWGQRNSPLHF	TGTGCCTGGGGACAGCGAAATTCACCCCTCCACTTT
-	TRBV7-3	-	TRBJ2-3	CASSLNLLAATDTQYF	TGTGCCAGCAGCCTTAATCTACTAGCAGCCACAGATACGCAGTATTTT
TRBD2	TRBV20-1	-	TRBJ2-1	CSASKVRLAGGAYNEQFF	TGCAGTGCTAGTAAAGTGAGGCTAGCGGGAGGGGCGTACAATGAGCAGTTCTTC
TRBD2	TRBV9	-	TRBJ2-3	CASSVGAGTRVLYTQYF	TGTGCCAGCAGCGTAGGTGCCGGGACTAGGGTTCTATATACGCAGTATTTT
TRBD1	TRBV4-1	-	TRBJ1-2	CASRFNRDRIYGYTF	TGCGCCAGCAGGTTTAACCGGGACAGGATCTATGGCTACACCTTC